The present TCR beta chain was sequenced within a study of shared clonotypes between healthy human individuals. Germline V gene data show CDR1 as SGHTA and CDR2 as FQGNSA. CDR3 size: 15 residues. The V segment lost 4 bases and the J segment 0 bases; nucleotides outside the gene matches: 1. Clones were read by immunoSEQ multiplex PCR, and TCRdb kept only the in-frame ones, dropping some. The table shows about 2.4 million clones, with roughly nine tenths occurring only once. The TCR sequence derives from a young man in good health. Material: naive CD4+ T cells sorted from blood. Subset denoted: CD45RA+ positively selected. The chain carries TRBV7-2 and TRBJ2-2; 8 bases agree with TRBD1. The CDR3 region is CASSSQGANTGELFF. CDR3 sequence (DNA): TGTGCCAGCAGCTCACAGGGGGCGAACACCGGGGAGCTGTTTTTT.